A selection of T cell receptor beta chains follows, all from one sample in a study of vaccination and CD4 T cells after COVID-19. Which antigens these TCRs recognize remains unknown. Each CDR3 protein gets one entry after TCRdb re-called the PCR reads with MiXCR. The sample yields 20,000 to 30,000 distinct CDR3 sequences, approximately 67% seen once. The sequencing used CD4+ T cells from blood, cultured in vitro, collected after SARS-CoV-2 vaccination. These receptors originate from a human donor who received a COVID-19 vaccine. CDR3s include the opening cysteine and the closing phenylalanine or tryptophan. A D gene is named only where the DNA matches it firmly. Not every row has a clone size; where given, it reads once, few, many or a size class.

.	.	TRBV19	TRBJ2-1	CASSRPGEAATNEQFF	TGTGCCAGTAGCCGACCGGGGGAGGCAGCTACCAATGAGCAGTTCTTC
.	.	TRBV6-4	TRBJ1-5	CATPRSRQETKTNQPQHF	TGTGCCACCCCCCGTTCGAGACAGGAGACGAAGACCAATCAGCCCCAGCATTTT
.	.	TRBV6-1	TRBJ1-6	CASLESNNSPLHF	TGTGCCAGCCTCGAATCCAATAATTCACCCCTCCACTTT
.	.	TRBV5-4	TRBJ1-2	CASSLPSIDSEGGDGYTF	TGCGCCAGCAGCTTACCTTCCATCGACAGTGAAGGAGGGGATGGCTACACCTTC
few	TRBD1	TRBV6-1	TRBJ1-2	CASTEPGQGLRGYTF	TGTGCCAGCACCGAACCGGGACAGGGGCTTCGTGGCTACACCTTC
.	.	TRBV7-3	TRBJ2-1	CASSLTTTWGRGDEQFF	TGTGCCAGCAGCTTAACCACGACATGGGGCAGGGGTGATGAGCAGTTCTTC
.	TRBD1	TRBV24-1	TRBJ1-2	CATSAGTATYGYTF	TGTGCCACCAGTGCCGGGACAGCTACCTATGGCTACACCTTC
.	.	TRBV20-1	TRBJ1-3	CSASRGLNSGNTIYF	TGCAGTGCTAGCCGGGGCCTAAACTCTGGAAACACCATATATTTT
.	.	TRBV5-5	TRBJ2-5	CASSLEQGVGETQYF	TGTGCCAGCAGCTTGGAACAGGGTGTGGGGGAGACCCAGTACTTC
once	TRBD2	TRBV20-1	TRBJ2-3	CSATEDTSGVDTQYF	TGCAGTGCTACTGAAGACACTAGCGGGGTAGATACGCAGTATTTT
.	.	TRBV30	TRBJ1-5	CAWSVGSGMMGRNQPQHF	TGTGCCTGGAGTGTAGGTTCTGGGATGATGGGGCGCAATCAGCCCCAGCATTTT
few	.	TRBV20-1	TRBJ1-2	CSAHDNYGYTF	TGCAGTGCCCATGACAACTATGGCTACACCTTC
.	TRBD2	TRBV2	TRBJ2-3	CASSRTSGASGTQYF	TGTGCCAGCAGTCGGACTAGCGGGGCCTCGGGTACGCAGTATTTT
.	TRBD2	TRBV19	TRBJ2-1	CASSIEDGGASYNEQFF	TGTGCCAGTAGTATAGAGGACGGGGGGGCTTCTTACAATGAGCAGTTCTTC
.	TRBD1	TRBV12-3/TRBV12-4	TRBJ1-2	CASSLQGAVNYGYTF	TGTGCCAGCAGTTTACAGGGGGCCGTTAACTATGGCTACACCTTC
few	.	TRBV6-4	TRBJ1-6	CASRMTSLREINSPLHF	TGTGCCAGCAGGATGACATCCCTCCGGGAGATAAATTCACCCCTCCACTTT
.	TRBD1	TRBV6-5	TRBJ2-7	CASSYSWGQGLSYEQYF	TGTGCCAGCAGTTACTCGTGGGGACAGGGGCTCTCCTACGAGCAGTACTTC
.	TRBD2	TRBV20-1	TRBJ2-1	CSARGSLAGDHNEQFF	TGCAGTGCTAGAGGAAGTTTAGCGGGGGACCACAATGAGCAGTTCTTC